A selection of T cell receptor beta chains follows, all from one sample in a study of T cell repertoires in cytomegalovirus infection. Their target antigens are unknown. TCRdb itself ran the reads through MiXCR, one entry per CDR3 protein. Among hundreds of thousands of distinct CDR3 sequences listed, less than 35% were seen once. The source material was cultured CD8+ T cells from PBMCs, sampled from culture after CMV antigen stimulation. The origin of the receptors is a human donor in good health (CMV status not recorded). Some clones in this sample may be carry-over from other donors' samples. Both conserved end residues are part of each CDR3. The D gene is left open where the match is weak. The size field is filled for only some rows; it gives once, few, many or a size class.

cdr3_length,v_call,clone_size,d_call,j_call,cdr3_nt,cdr3_aa
13,TRBV7-4,-,-,TRBJ2-3,TGTGCCAGCAGCTCCTGGGCGGCAGATACGCAGTATTTT,CASSSWAADTQYF
11,TRBV9,-,-,TRBJ2-3,TGTGCCAGCGGTTCGGAAGATACGCAGTATTTT,CASGSEDTQYF
12,TRBV6-6,few,TRBD1,TRBJ1-1,TGTGCCAGCACCTCCCAGGGGGGAGAAGCTTTCTTT,CASTSQGGEAFF
16,TRBV19,few,TRBD1,TRBJ1-1,TGTGCCAGTAGTATCACGGGACAGGTGATGAACACTGAAGCTTTCTTT,CASSITGQVMNTEAFF
9,TRBV29-1,-,-,TRBJ2-1,TGCAGCGTTGAATATGAGCAGTTCTTC,CSVEYEQFF
18,TRBV6-5,-,-,TRBJ2-7,TGTGCCAGCAGTTACTCGATTGGTAGTAGGGGGGGTCAATACGAGCAGTACTTC,CASSYSIGSRGGQYEQYF
14,TRBV6-6,-,TRBD1,TRBJ1-2,TGTGCCAGCAATGGACAGGAGACTATGGGAGGCTACACCTTC,CASNGQETMGGYTF
15,TRBV12-3/TRBV12-4,-,-,TRBJ1-2,TGTGCCAGCAGTCCCGGCGGGCGGAGTGTCTATGGCTACACCTTC,CASSPGGRSVYGYTF
14,TRBV6-2/TRBV6-3,few,-,TRBJ1-6,TGTGCCAGCAGTTACTCCGGGTATGGTTCACCCCTCCACTTT,CASSYSGYGSPLHF
14,TRBV6-5,-,-,TRBJ1-4,TGTGCCAGCAGTTACGGGGGGGGTGATGAAAAACTGTTTTTT,CASSYGGGDEKLFF
17,TRBV19,-,TRBD1,TRBJ2-1,TGTGCCAGTAGTCAGCCTGACAGGGGGCGCTTTCGTAATGAGCAGTTCTTC,CASSQPDRGRFRNEQFF
17,TRBV6-1,-,TRBD2,TRBJ2-5,TGTGCCAGCAGTTATTCATTAGCGGGGGGGCCGGGAGAGACCCAGTACTTC,CASSYSLAGGPGETQYF
14,TRBV7-6,few,-,TRBJ2-2,TGTGCCAGCAGCCCCAATGAGGGCACCGGGGAGCTGTTTTTT,CASSPNEGTGELFF
14,TRBV13,-,-,TRBJ1-5,TGTGCCAGCACCTCGGGGAGGGGGACTCAGCCCCAGCATTTT,CASTSGRGTQPQHF
15,TRBV7-6,few,TRBD1,TRBJ2-1,TGTGCCAGCAGCGAGGACAGGGGGGCCTACAATGAGCAGTTCTTC,CASSEDRGAYNEQFF
14,TRBV19,-,-,TRBJ1-6,TGTGCCAGTAGTACCAACCGGGCTAATTCACCCCTCCACTTT,CASSTNRANSPLHF
13,TRBV19,-,-,TRBJ2-7,TGTGCCAGTAGTACTCTAGAGACCTACGAGCAGTACTTC,CASSTLETYEQYF
14,TRBV5-6,once,-,TRBJ2-7,TGTGCCAGCAGCTTCGGGGATGGGGCTCGCGAGCAGTACTTC,CASSFGDGAREQYF
15,TRBV6-5,-,-,TRBJ2-2,TGTGCCAGCAGTCGACAACCATCGAACACCGGGGAGCTGTTTTTT,CASSRQPSNTGELFF
18,TRBV27,-,TRBD1,TRBJ1-1,TGTGCCAGCAAGTTCCCGAAATTGACAGGGGCGATGAACACTGAAGCTTTCTTT,CASKFPKLTGAMNTEAFF
19,TRBV29-1,-,-,TRBJ1-2,TGCAGCGTTACGAGTCGGATTCAACCTGTTGTCTCAACGTTTTATGGCTACACCTTC,CSVTSRIQPVVSTFYGYTF
16,TRBV7-2,many,TRBD2,TRBJ2-3,TGTGCCAGCAGCTTATCTAGCGGGGGGCGCACAGATACGCAGTATTTT,CASSLSSGGRTDTQYF
13,TRBV7-9,few,-,TRBJ2-1,TGTGCCAGCAGTCCCGGACTGAGGAATGAGCAGTTCTTC,CASSPGLRNEQFF
16,TRBV6-5,few,-,TRBJ2-3,TGTGCCAGCAGTTACTCGAAAGGGGTCGGCACAGATACGCAGTATTTT,CASSYSKGVGTDTQYF
15,TRBV10-3,-,TRBD2,TRBJ2-5,TGTGCCATCAGAACACTAGCGGGGGGACAAGAGACCCAGTACTTC,CAIRTLAGGQETQYF
16,TRBV4-3,-,TRBD1,TRBJ1-2,TGCGCCAGCAGCCAAGACCGGACAGGGTCTGGCTATGGCTACACCTTC,CASSQDRTGSGYGYTF
15,TRBV27,few,TRBD1,TRBJ2-7,TGTGCCAGCTCACCAACAGGGGACAGCTCCTACGAGCAGTACTTC,CASSPTGDSSYEQYF
14,TRBV12-3/TRBV12-4,few,TRBD1,TRBJ1-1,TGTGCCAGCAGTTTAAGGGGACAGGCCACTGAAGCTTTCTTT,CASSLRGQATEAFF
14,TRBV6-8,-,TRBD1,TRBJ2-7,TGTGCCAGTAACCAGGACAGGGGGGCCTACGAGCAGTACTTC,CASNQDRGAYEQYF
15,TRBV7-8,many,-,TRBJ1-2,TGTGCCAGCAGCCCCCCGGGACACCTAAACTATGGCTACACCTTC,CASSPPGHLNYGYTF
14,TRBV13,few,-,TRBJ1-5,TGTGCCAGCAGTACCGGGGTTAGCAATCAGCCCCAGCATTTT,CASSTGVSNQPQHF
13,TRBV7-6,-,-,TRBJ1-6,TGTGCCAGCAGCCCCGAGGGGCCCTCACCCCTCCACTTT,CASSPEGPSPLHF
16,TRBV27,few,-,TRBJ2-1,TGTGCCAGCAGGGGGGGCGGGCGGGGGCTTCTGAATGAGCAGTTCTTC,CASRGGGRGLLNEQFF
19,TRBV12-3/TRBV12-4,-,-,TRBJ1-3,TGTGCCAGCAGTTTTATAGTGGCAGGGGCATTAATAGCTGGAAACACCATATATTTT,CASSFIVAGALIAGNTIYF
13,TRBV3-1,many,-,TRBJ2-3,TGTGCCAGCAGCCATTCTCGCCGGGCTACGCAGTATTTT,CASSHSRRATQYF
13,TRBV7-6,-,-,TRBJ2-1,TGTGCTAGCAGCGGGGTCAGGGGGGATGAGCAGTTCTTC,CASSGVRGDEQFF
13,TRBV20-1,-,-,TRBJ1-2,TGCAGTGCTAGAGTACAGGGTACCTATGGCTACACCTTC,CSARVQGTYGYTF
13,TRBV7-8,-,-,TRBJ2-3,TGTGCCAGCAGCTTACAGCTCCCAGATACGCAGTATTTT,CASSLQLPDTQYF
17,TRBV19,-,TRBD2,TRBJ2-3,TGTGCCAGTAGTATATCTACTAGCGGGGGGGACACAGATACGCAGTATTTT,CASSISTSGGDTDTQYF
15,TRBV20-1,-,-,TRBJ2-5,TGCAGTGCTAGAGTGGCAGGGTCGATGAAGGAGACCCAGTACTTC,CSARVAGSMKETQYF
17,TRBV3-1,-,TRBD2,TRBJ2-1,TGTGCCAGCAGCCAAGATGGAGGACTAGCGGGGATGAATGAGCAGTTCTTC,CASSQDGGLAGMNEQFF
14,TRBV7-4,-,-,TRBJ1-1,TGTGCCAGCAGCCCGATGACAAACGGCGATGAAGCTTTCTTT,CASSPMTNGDEAFF
12,TRBV7-3,-,-,TRBJ1-1,TGTGCCAGCAGCAGGGGGTTCGCTGAAGCTTTCTTT,CASSRGFAEAFF
15,TRBV6-5,-,-,TRBJ1-2,TGTGCCAGCAGTCGCCGGGGGGGGGCCCAATATGGCTACACCTTC,CASSRRGGAQYGYTF
16,TRBV4-1,-,TRBD2,TRBJ2-3,TGCGCCAGCAGCCAGGAGGGACTAGCGGGGGGGGATACGCAGTATTTT,CASSQEGLAGGDTQYF
14,TRBV3-1,-,-,TRBJ1-1,TGTGCCAGCAGCCAAGGGGCCATGAACACTGAAGCTTTCTTT,CASSQGAMNTEAFF
17,TRBV18,few,-,TRBJ2-2,TGTGCCAGCTCACCACCGGAGAAACAGGAGAACACCGGGGAGCTGTTTTTT,CASSPPEKQENTGELFF
15,TRBV7-2,few,TRBD1,TRBJ1-1,TGTGCCAGCAGCTTAGCGGGACAGGGCCCGGGGGAAGCTTTCTTT,CASSLAGQGPGEAFF
14,TRBV6-1,-,-,TRBJ2-7,TGTGCCAGCAGTGAATACGGGGGTTCCTACGAGCAGTACTTC,CASSEYGGSYEQYF
14,TRBV12-3/TRBV12-4,many,-,TRBJ1-1,TGTGCCAGCAGTTTGCACAGCATGAACACTGAAGCTTTCTTT,CASSLHSMNTEAFF
16,TRBV19,-,-,TRBJ2-1,TGTGCCAGTAGTATCGGCCCCACCGCGGGGGCTGATGAGCAGTTCTTC,CASSIGPTAGADEQFF
12,TRBV7-8,many,-,TRBJ2-1,TGTGCCAGCAGCTACTCCCGGCATGAGCAGTTCTTC,CASSYSRHEQFF
16,TRBV6-2/TRBV6-3,few,-,TRBJ1-5,TGTGCCAGCAGAGAACCACCAGACAGAGGCAATCAGCCCCAGCATTTT,CASREPPDRGNQPQHF